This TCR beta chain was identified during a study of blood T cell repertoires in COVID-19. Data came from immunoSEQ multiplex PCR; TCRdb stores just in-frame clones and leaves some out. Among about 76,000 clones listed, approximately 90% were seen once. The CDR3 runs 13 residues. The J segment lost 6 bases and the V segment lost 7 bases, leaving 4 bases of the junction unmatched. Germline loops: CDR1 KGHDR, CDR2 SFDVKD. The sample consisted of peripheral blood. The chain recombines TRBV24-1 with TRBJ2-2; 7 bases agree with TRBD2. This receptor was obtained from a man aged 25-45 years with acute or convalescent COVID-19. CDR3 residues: CATSLRGAGELFF. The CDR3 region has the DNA TGTGCCACCAGCCTACGGGGGGCCGGGGAGCTGTTTTTT.